The rows below give T cell receptor beta chains drawn from one sample of a study of T-cell reconstitution after alpha-beta-depleted transplantation in children. TCRdb used MiXCR to reprocess the PCR reads, holding one entry per CDR3 protein. The table includes hundreds of thousands of distinct CDR3 sequences, 20% to 25% detected once. The sample in question was PBMCs, mostly from graft donor cells, obtained 360 days after TCRalphabeta/CD19-depleted stem cell transplant. Receptor source: a boy younger than two who had a stem cell transplant for acute myeloid leukemia, so the T cells may come from the graft donor. The CDR3 runs from the conserved cysteine through the conserved F or W. The D gene is left open where the match is weak. A clone size is listed for some rows: how often the clone was seen (once, few, many), or a class if it is expanded.

abundance	v_gene	d_gene	j_gene	CDR3aa	CDR3nt
.	TRBV28	TRBD1	TRBJ1-3	CASSLWATGNSGNTIYF	TGTGCCAGCAGTTTATGGGCGACAGGGAACTCTGGAAACACCATATATTTT
.	TRBV12-3/TRBV12-4	.	TRBJ1-1	CAIAGRGNTEAFF	TGTGCCATCGCGGGGAGGGGAAACACTGAAGCTTTCTTT
.	TRBV5-5	.	TRBJ2-7	CASSLAPSPYEQYF	TGTGCCAGCAGCTTAGCTCCTTCCCCCTACGAGCAGTACTTC
few	TRBV7-9	.	TRBJ2-1	CASTLQNEQFF	TGTGCCAGCACCCTCCAGAATGAGCAGTTCTTC
few	TRBV4-1	.	TRBJ2-1	CASSQGNRYNEQFF	TGCGCCAGCAGCCAAGGAAACAGGTACAATGAGCAGTTCTTC
.	TRBV7-2	TRBD1	TRBJ2-2	CASSKQGADTGELFF	TGTGCCAGCAGCAAACAGGGGGCGGACACCGGGGAGCTGTTTTTT
.	TRBV5-8	TRBD1	TRBJ2-5	CASSSRTGMETQYF	TGTGCCAGCAGCTCCAGGACAGGGATGGAGACCCAGTACTTC
.	TRBV6-5	.	TRBJ1-2	CASSYLKGGANYGYTF	TGTGCCAGCAGTTACCTCAAAGGGGGAGCTAACTATGGCTACACCTTC
many	TRBV7-9	.	TRBJ2-6	CASSSALGGANVLTF	TGTGCCAGCAGCTCAGCCTTGGGGGGGGCCAACGTCCTGACTTTC
.	TRBV29-1	.	TRBJ2-2	CSVSTGSNTGELFF	TGCAGCGTTTCTACAGGCTCCAACACCGGGGAGCTGTTTTTT
many	TRBV20-1	TRBD2	TRBJ2-3	CSALPGLADTDTQYF	TGCAGTGCTCTTCCGGGACTAGCGGACACAGATACGCAGTATTTT
many	TRBV12-3/TRBV12-4	.	TRBJ1-1	CASSLSRNTEAFF	TGTGCCAGCAGTCTTTCACGGAACACTGAAGCTTTCTTT
.	TRBV7-6	TRBD2	TRBJ2-1	CASSLDGTSGPHNEQFF	TGTGCCAGCAGCCTAGATGGGACTAGCGGGCCCCACAATGAGCAGTTCTTC
few	TRBV12-3/TRBV12-4	TRBD2	TRBJ2-1	CASSSRGRASYNEQFF	TGTGCCAGCAGCTCCCGCGGGAGGGCCTCCTACAATGAGCAGTTCTTC
few	TRBV7-2	.	TRBJ2-1	CASSTHREVTFF	TGTGCCAGCAGCACCCACAGGGAAGTTACGTTCTTC
many	TRBV5-1	.	TRBJ2-1	CASSLEAAGTYNEQFF	TGCGCCAGCAGCTTGGAGGCTGCGGGCACCTACAATGAGCAGTTCTTC
few	TRBV29-1	.	TRBJ2-7	CSVAQQDYEQYF	TGCAGCGTTGCGCAGCAGGACTACGAGCAGTACTTC
.	TRBV20-1	.	TRBJ2-7	CSARDQGRGREQYF	TGCAGTGCTAGAGATCAGGGCAGGGGACGCGAGCAGTACTTC
few	TRBV24-1	TRBD1	TRBJ1-6	CATSGGQETSPLHF	TGTGCCACCAGTGGGGGACAGGAAACTTCACCCCTCCACTTT
many	TRBV11-3	.	TRBJ1-1	CASSSMNTEAFF	TGTGCCAGCAGCTCCATGAACACTGAAGCTTTCTTT
.	TRBV20-1	.	TRBJ1-1	CSARKVQEAFF	TGCAGTGCTCGGAAGGTCCAGGAAGCTTTCTTT
.	TRBV20-1	.	TRBJ2-4	CSARGQDIQYF	TGCAGTGCTAGGGGCCAGGACATTCAGTACTTC
few	TRBV20-1	TRBD1	TRBJ2-7	CSAVDRGKAYEQYF	TGCAGTGCCGTGGACAGGGGAAAGGCCTACGAGCAGTACTTC
many	TRBV7-8	.	TRBJ2-2	CASSLLSRIANTGELFF	TGTGCCAGCAGCTTGCTGTCCCGAATCGCGAACACCGGGGAGCTGTTTTTT
few	TRBV28	TRBD1	TRBJ1-2	CASTTTGGVYGYTF	TGTGCCAGCACCACCACAGGGGGGGTGTATGGCTACACCTTC
.	TRBV20-1	TRBD1	TRBJ2-7	CSAPTGLSGYEQYF	TGCAGTGCCCCGACAGGGTTGAGCGGCTACGAGCAGTACTTC
.	TRBV24-1	.	TRBJ2-1	CATSDHLTESQQFF	TGTGCCACCAGTGATCATCTAACGGAGAGCCAGCAGTTCTTC
many	TRBV29-1	TRBD2	TRBJ2-1	CSVDPRGVSSYNEQFF	TGCAGCGTTGATCCCCGGGGGGTCAGCTCCTACAATGAGCAGTTCTTC
.	TRBV12-3/TRBV12-4	.	TRBJ1-2	CASSFPTSQENFLANYGYTF	TGTGCCAGCAGTTTCCCGACCTCACAGGAGAACTTCCTAGCTAACTATGGCTACACCTTC
many	TRBV6-1	.	TRBJ1-4	CAGCLEGTNEKLFF	TGTGCCGGTTGCCTGGAGGGGACTAATGAAAAACTGTTTTTT
few	TRBV20-1	TRBD1	TRBJ1-1	CSARGPGQQNTEAFF	TGCAGTGCTAGAGGCCCGGGACAGCAGAACACTGAAGCTTTCTTT
many	TRBV7-2	TRBD2	TRBJ2-1	CASSLVAGGSYNEQFF	TGTGCCAGCAGCTTAGTAGCGGGGGGGTCCTACAATGAGCAGTTCTTC
.	TRBV28	.	TRBJ1-2	CASSLAAPGEGYTF	TGTGCCAGCAGTTTGGCGGCACCGGGGGAGGGCTACACCTTC
few	TRBV29-1	TRBD1	TRBJ1-2	CSVEQGQGGDGYTF	TGCAGCGTTGAACAAGGACAGGGAGGGGATGGCTACACCTTC
.	TRBV11-2	TRBD2	TRBJ2-5	CASSSWTSGQETQYF	TGTGCCAGCAGCTCGTGGACTAGCGGGCAAGAGACCCAGTACTTC
.	TRBV13	TRBD1	TRBJ2-7	CASSTDRGLEQYF	TGTGCCAGCAGCACGGACAGGGGGCTTGAGCAGTACTTC
many	TRBV6-2/TRBV6-3	.	TRBJ2-7	CASSSTGYEQYF	TGTGCCAGCAGTTCGACTGGATACGAGCAGTACTTC
.	TRBV20-1	.	TRBJ2-2	CSASTGHTGELFF	TGCAGTGCTAGTACCGGCCACACCGGGGAGCTGTTTTTT
few	TRBV7-2	.	TRBJ1-1	CASSLFGSVNTEAFF	TGTGCCAGCAGCTTATTCGGGAGCGTGAACACTGAAGCTTTCTTT
many	TRBV12-3/TRBV12-4	TRBD1	TRBJ1-5	CASSEQGLRNQPQHF	TGTGCCAGCAGCGAACAGGGGTTAAGAAATCAGCCCCAGCATTTT
.	TRBV7-3	.	TRBJ2-7	CASSSKRTQQTYEQYF	TGTGCCAGCAGTTCTAAGAGGACACAACAAACCTACGAGCAGTACTTC
.	TRBV11-1	.	TRBJ2-5	CASSRRDGGQETQYF	TGTGCCAGCTCACGCCGGGACGGCGGCCAAGAGACCCAGTACTTC
many	TRBV4-3	.	TRBJ2-7	CASSQDTGSGYEQYF	TGCGCCAGCAGCCAAGATACAGGAAGTGGCTACGAGCAGTACTTC
few	TRBV24-1	.	TRBJ1-2	CATSDSAVYGYTF	TGTGCCACCAGTGATTCGGCGGTCTATGGCTACACCTTC
few	TRBV20-1	TRBD1	TRBJ2-4	CSAARTGERKNIQYF	TGCAGTGCCGCCCGGACAGGGGAGCGGAAAAACATTCAGTACTTC
few	TRBV20-1	TRBD1	TRBJ1-1	CSARDEGQGYPEAFF	TGCAGTGCCAGAGATGAAGGACAGGGCTACCCCGAAGCTTTCTTT
.	TRBV20-1	.	TRBJ2-6	CSAKGPGSGGYSGANVLTF	TGCAGTGCTAAGGGTCCGGGGTCGGGGGGCTACTCTGGGGCCAACGTCCTGACTTTC
few	TRBV2	.	TRBJ2-7	CASSVRRENEQYF	TGTGCCAGCAGTGTAAGGAGGGAGAACGAGCAGTACTTC
many	TRBV6-6	.	TRBJ2-7	CASGDSSSYEQYF	TGTGCCAGCGGGGATTCGAGCTCCTACGAGCAGTACTTC
.	TRBV5-4	.	TRBJ2-5	CASLGPRGTQYF	TGTGCCAGCTTGGGACCGAGAGGGACCCAGTACTTC
few	TRBV12-3/TRBV12-4	.	TRBJ2-7	CASSIGGSSYEQYF	TGTGCCAGCAGTATAGGGGGGAGCTCCTACGAGCAGTACTTC
few	TRBV6-5	.	TRBJ2-3	CASGYHSSTDTQYF	TGTGCCAGCGGATACCACTCTAGCACAGATACGCAGTATTTT
.	TRBV5-1	.	TRBJ1-6	CASSFGGDNSPLHF	TGCGCCAGCAGCTTTGGCGGAGATAATTCACCCCTCCACTTT
many	TRBV20-1	.	TRBJ1-1	CSARGRMNTEAFF	TGCAGTGCTAGAGGCAGGATGAACACTGAAGCTTTCTTT
many	TRBV29-1	.	TRBJ1-5	CSVVTGSNQPQHF	TGCAGCGTTGTCACAGGAAGCAATCAGCCCCAGCATTTT
.	TRBV5-1	TRBD1	TRBJ2-1	CASSLPDRVGVTHNEQFF	TGCGCCAGCAGCTTGCCGGACAGGGTAGGTGTAACACACAATGAGCAGTTCTTC
.	TRBV5-5	.	TRBJ2-1	CASSSTRQGGNEQFF	TGTGCCAGCAGCTCTACCCGACAGGGAGGAAATGAGCAGTTCTTC
many	TRBV6-4	.	TRBJ1-3	CASSQGKRNTIYF	TGTGCCAGCAGTCAAGGGAAGAGAAACACCATATATTTT
many	TRBV6-2/TRBV6-3	.	TRBJ2-2	CASSYSGVGGATEFSGELFF	TGTGCCAGCAGTTACTCCGGGGTCGGGGGAGCTACCGAATTCTCCGGGGAGCTGTTTTTT
many	TRBV7-9	.	TRBJ2-1	CASSFGQSNEQFF	TGTGCCAGCAGCTTCGGACAGTCAAATGAGCAGTTCTTC